This TCR beta chain stems from a study of T-cell memory formation after mild COVID-19. About the study: Largely donor-specific sequence clusters came from a couple of donors.

Comment on this clonotype: Its target is unknown.

After 5'RACE with constant-segment primers, TCR alpha and TCR beta cDNA libraries carrying sample barcodes and UMIs were obtained. TCRdb passed the 5' RACE reads through MiXCR, listing each CDR3 protein once. The repertoire consists of around 300,000 distinct CDR3 sequences, with about 13% occurring once and the leading ten covering 20% to 25%. V shed 5 bases and J 0 bases; nucleotides not matched to a gene: 9. This CDR3 contains 17 residues. Germline lookup yields CDR1 SGHVS and CDR2 FNYEAQ. The study's findings and limits: Detection of some responders pre-infection suggested pre-existing cross-reactive memory T cells participated. Among contracting clones, CD4+ were mainly CM/EM and CD8+ enriched in EMRA.

The TCR originated in a young man who had mild COVID-19 (a few samples of this study predate the infection). Cell type and time point are not known. The V gene is TRBV7-6, the J gene TRBJ2-4, with 8 positions matching TRBD2. Input material: PBMCs or a T cell subset sorted from them (not recorded which). The CDR3 DNA reads TGTGCCAGCAGCCCAGGGCGAGCGGGGGAAGCCAAAAACATTCAGTACTTC. Translated, it gives CASSPGRAGEAKNIQYF.